This T cell receptor beta chain comes out of a study of cytomegalovirus exposure and HLA in healthy donors. Study-wide results and caveats: V- and J-gene trimming in TCR beta was tied to a missense DCLRE1C variant by an analysis performed later. For most TCR beta V segments, an earlier analysis put the productive rate at about 87% or about 30% of the time.

With regard to this clone: No antigen is known for it.

13 Jbeta primers and 60 Vbeta primers were used for the PCR. Measured with immunoSEQ multiplex PCR; TCRdb has only the in-frame clones, and not every one. The repertoire holds some 89,000 clones, with around 84% as singletons. This CDR3 has 16 amino acids. Germline CDR1 is SGHRS and CDR2 is YFSETQ. The V segment lost 3 bases and the J segment 1 base; nucleotides outside the gene matches: 3. The receptor was isolated from a woman between 40 and 55 years old in good health and CMV-seropositive. This chain uses TRBV5-1 with TRBJ2-2; 10 nucleotides agree with TRBD2. The sequenced sample consisted of PBMCs. The CDR3 DNA sequence: TGCGCCAGCAGCTCAGGACTAGCGGAGAACACCGGGGAGCTGTTTTTT. Its protein product is CASSSGLAENTGELFF.